This T cell receptor (beta chain) derives from a study of response to subunit inactivated influenza vaccine. MiXCR, run by TCRdb on the RT-PCR reads, gives a single entry per CDR3 protein. This table holds 750,000 to 850,000 distinct CDR3 sequences, roughly 20% found once. The germline V gene encodes CDR1 DFQATT and CDR2 SNEGSKA (reference sequence). The CDR3 covers 12 residues. The V and J ends lost 6 bases and 7 bases respectively, with 14 bases between them. The chain joins TRBV20-1 to TRBJ2-3; D uncertain. The source was PBMCs from blood, collected 5 days after vaccination. This TCR was recovered from a man in his fifties who received an inactivated influenza vaccine. CDR3 bases: TGCAGTGCCAGCCCCACTGTTAATACGCAGTATTTT. It translates to CSASPTVNTQYF.